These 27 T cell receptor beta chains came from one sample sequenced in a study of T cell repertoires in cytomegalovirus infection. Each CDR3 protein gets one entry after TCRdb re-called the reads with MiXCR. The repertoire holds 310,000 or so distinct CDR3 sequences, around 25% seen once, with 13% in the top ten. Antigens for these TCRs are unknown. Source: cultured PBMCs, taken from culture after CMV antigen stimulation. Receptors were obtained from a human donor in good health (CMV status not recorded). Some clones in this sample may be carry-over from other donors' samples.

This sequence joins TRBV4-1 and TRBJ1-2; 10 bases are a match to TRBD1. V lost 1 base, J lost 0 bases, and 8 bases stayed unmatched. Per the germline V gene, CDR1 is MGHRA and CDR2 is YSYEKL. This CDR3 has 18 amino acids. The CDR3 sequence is CASSQGPGQGIANYGYTF. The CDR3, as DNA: TGCGCCAGCAGCCAAGGTCCGGGACAGGGGATTGCTAACTATGGCTACACCTTC.

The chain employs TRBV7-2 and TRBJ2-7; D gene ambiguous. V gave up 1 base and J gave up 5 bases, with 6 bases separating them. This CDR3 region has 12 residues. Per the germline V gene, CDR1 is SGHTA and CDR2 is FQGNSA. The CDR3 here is CASSLGSNEQYV. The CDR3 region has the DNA TGTGCCAGCAGCTTAGGATCGAACGAGCAGTACGTC.

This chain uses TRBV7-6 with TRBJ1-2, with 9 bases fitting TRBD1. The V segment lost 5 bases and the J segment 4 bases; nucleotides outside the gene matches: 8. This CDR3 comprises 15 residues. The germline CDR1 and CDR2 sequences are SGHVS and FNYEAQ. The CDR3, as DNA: TGTGCCAGCAGCCCGGGGACAGGGATAACCTATGGCTACACCTTC. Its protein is CASSPGTGITYGYTF.

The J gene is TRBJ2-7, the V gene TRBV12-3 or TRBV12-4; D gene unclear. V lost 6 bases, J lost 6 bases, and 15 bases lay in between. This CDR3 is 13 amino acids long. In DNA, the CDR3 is TGTGCCAGCAGCCCTGCGTCAGCTGGCGAGCAGTACGTC. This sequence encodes CASSPASAGEQYV.

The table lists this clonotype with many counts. CDR3 nucleotide sequence: TGTGCCAGCAGAACACCGGGACAGATCTACGAGCAGTACGTC. Translated, it gives CASRTPGQIYEQYV. This chain uses TRBV6-2 or TRBV6-3 with TRBJ2-7; 7 bases are shared with TRBD1. This CDR3 contains 14 residues. Germline assignment: CDR1 MNHEY and CDR2 SVGEGT. V lost 6 bases, J lost 3 bases, and 8 bases stayed unmatched.

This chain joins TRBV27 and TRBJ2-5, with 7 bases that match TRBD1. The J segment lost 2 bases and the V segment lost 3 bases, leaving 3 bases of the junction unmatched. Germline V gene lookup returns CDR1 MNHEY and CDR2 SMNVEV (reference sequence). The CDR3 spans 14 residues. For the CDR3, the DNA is TGTGCCAGCAGTTTGGGGACAGCACAAGAGACCCAGTACTTC. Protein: CASSLGTAQETQYF.

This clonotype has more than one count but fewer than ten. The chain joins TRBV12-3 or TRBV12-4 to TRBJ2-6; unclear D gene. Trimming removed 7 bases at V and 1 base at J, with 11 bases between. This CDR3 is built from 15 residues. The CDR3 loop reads CASTPQVSGANVLTF. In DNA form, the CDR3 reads TGTGCCAGCACCCCGCAGGTATCTGGGGCCAACGTCCTGACTTTC.

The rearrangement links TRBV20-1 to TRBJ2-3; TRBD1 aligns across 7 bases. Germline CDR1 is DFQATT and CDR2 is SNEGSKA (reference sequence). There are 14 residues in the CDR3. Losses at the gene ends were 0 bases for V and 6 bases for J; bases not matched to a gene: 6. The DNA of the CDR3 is TGCAGTGCTAGAGATTCTAGAGGGGGCGATACGCAGTATTTT. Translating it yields CSARDSRGGDTQYF.

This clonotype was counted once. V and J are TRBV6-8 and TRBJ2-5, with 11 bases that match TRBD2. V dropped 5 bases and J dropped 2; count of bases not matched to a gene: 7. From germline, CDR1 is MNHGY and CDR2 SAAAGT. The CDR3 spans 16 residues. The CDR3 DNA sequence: TGTGCCAGCAGTGACAGGACTAGCGGGTGGCAAGAGACCCAGTACTTC. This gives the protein CASSDRTSGWQETQYF.

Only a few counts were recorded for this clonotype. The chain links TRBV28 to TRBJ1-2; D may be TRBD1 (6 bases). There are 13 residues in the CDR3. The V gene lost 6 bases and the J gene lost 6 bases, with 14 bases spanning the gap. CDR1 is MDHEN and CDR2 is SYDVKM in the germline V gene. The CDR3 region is CASRDYREDGYTF. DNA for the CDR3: TGTGCCAGCAGAGACTACAGGGAAGATGGCTACACCTTC.

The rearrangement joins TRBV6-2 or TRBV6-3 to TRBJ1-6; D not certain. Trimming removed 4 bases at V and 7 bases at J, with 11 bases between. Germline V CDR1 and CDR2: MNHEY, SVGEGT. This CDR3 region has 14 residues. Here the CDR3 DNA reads TGTGCCAGCAGTTGGGGATCCTTCAATTCACCCCTCCACTTT. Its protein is CASSWGSFNSPLHF.

The CDR3 region is CASRAGTGAKLFF. CDR3 DNA sequence: TGTGCCAGCAGGGCCGGGACAGGGGCTAAACTGTTTTTT. The chain couples TRBV12-3 or TRBV12-4 to TRBJ1-4; 10 bases align to TRBD1. The CDR3 has 13 amino acids. Trimming took 6 bases from V and 11 from J; bases not matched to a gene: 6.

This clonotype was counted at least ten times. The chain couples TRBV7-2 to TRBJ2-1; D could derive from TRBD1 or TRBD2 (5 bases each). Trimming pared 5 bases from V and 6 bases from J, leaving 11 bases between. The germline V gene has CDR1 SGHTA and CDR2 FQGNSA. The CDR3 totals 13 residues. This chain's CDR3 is CASSGRGVNEQFF. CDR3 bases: TGTGCCAGCAGCGGGAGAGGGGTCAATGAGCAGTTCTTC.

The CDR3 loop is CASSQGLGDTAFF. CDR3 coding DNA: TGCGCCAGCAGCCAAGGGTTAGGAGATACAGCTTTCTTT. V usage is TRBV4-3 and J usage is TRBJ1-1; the D is unclear. This CDR3 is 13 amino acids long. Germline CDR1 is LGHNA and CDR2 is YSLEER. Trimming took 1 base from V and 10 from J, leaving 13 bases between them.

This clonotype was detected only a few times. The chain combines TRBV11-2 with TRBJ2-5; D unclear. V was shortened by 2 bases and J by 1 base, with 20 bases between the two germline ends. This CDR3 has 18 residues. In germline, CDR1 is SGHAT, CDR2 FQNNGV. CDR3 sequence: CASSLLVLSSRSQETQYF. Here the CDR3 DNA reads TGTGCCAGCAGCTTATTAGTACTTAGTAGCCGGAGCCAAGAGACCCAGTACTTC.

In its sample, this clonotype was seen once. CDR3: CASSPGRGGDTEAFF. CDR3 nucleotides: TGCGCCAGCAGCCCAGGGAGGGGCGGGGACACTGAAGCTTTCTTT. The genes are TRBV4-1 and TRBJ1-1; D might be TRBD1 (5 bases). The V gene's germline CDR1 is MGHRA and CDR2 YSYEKL. The V gene lost 4 bases and the J gene lost 3 bases, with 15 bases spanning the gap. The CDR3 runs 15 residues.

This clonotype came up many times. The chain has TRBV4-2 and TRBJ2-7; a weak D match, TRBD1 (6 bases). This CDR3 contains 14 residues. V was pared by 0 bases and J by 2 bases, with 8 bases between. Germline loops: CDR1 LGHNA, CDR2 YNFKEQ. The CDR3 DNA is TGTGCCAGCAGCCAAGATCCAGGGGCCTACGAGCAGTACTTC. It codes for CASSQDPGAYEQYF.

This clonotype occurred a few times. CDR3 sequence reads: CASSLARGLNYGYTF. The CDR3 DNA sequence: TGTGCCAGCAGCTTGGCGAGGGGTCTTAACTATGGCTACACCTTC. The V call is TRBV5-4, the J call TRBJ1-2; a weak D match, TRBD1 (5 bases). The CDR3 covers 15 residues. Germline V CDR1 and CDR2: SGHNT, YYREEE (reference sequence). Trimming took 0 bases from V and 1 from J, leaving 10 bases between them.

The CDR3, as DNA: TGTGCCAGCAGTGGGGGCGATGGACAAGAGACCCAGTACTTC. Translation: CASSGGDGQETQYF. The chain is built from TRBV2 and TRBJ2-5; D is possibly TRBD1 (5 bases). Germline V gives CDR1 SNHLY, CDR2 FYNNEI. This CDR3 region has 14 residues. V was shortened by 4 bases and J by 2 bases, with 11 bases between the two germline ends.

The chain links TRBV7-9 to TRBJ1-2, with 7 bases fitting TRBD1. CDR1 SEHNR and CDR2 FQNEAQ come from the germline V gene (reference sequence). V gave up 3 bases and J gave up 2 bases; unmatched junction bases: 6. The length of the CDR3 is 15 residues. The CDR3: CASSLGGTANYGYTF. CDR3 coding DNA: TGTGCCAGCAGCTTGGGGGGGACAGCCAACTATGGCTACACCTTC.

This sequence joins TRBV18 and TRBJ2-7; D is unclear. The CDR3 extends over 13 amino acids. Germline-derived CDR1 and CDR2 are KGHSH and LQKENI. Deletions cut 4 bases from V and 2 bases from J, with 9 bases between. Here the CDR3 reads CASSQFPTYEQYF. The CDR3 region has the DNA TGTGCCAGCTCACAATTCCCAACCTACGAGCAGTACTTC.

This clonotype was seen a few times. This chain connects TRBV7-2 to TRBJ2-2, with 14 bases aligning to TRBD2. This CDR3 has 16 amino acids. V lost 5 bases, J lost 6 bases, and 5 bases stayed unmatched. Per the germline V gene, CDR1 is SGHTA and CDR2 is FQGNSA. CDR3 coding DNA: TGTGCCAGCAGCATCCGACTAGCGGGAGGGTCCGGGGAGCTGTTTTTT. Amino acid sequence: CASSIRLAGGSGELFF.

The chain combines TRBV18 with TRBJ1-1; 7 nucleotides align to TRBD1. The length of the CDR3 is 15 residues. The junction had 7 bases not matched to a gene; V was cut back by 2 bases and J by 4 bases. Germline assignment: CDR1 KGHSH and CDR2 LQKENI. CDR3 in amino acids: CASSPGTVAGTEAFF. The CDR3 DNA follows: TGTGCCAGCTCACCAGGGACAGTCGCAGGCACTGAAGCTTTCTTT.

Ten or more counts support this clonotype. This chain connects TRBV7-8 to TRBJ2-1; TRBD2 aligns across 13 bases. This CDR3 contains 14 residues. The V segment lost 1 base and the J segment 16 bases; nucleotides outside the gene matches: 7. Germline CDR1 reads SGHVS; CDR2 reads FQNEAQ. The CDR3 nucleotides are TGTGCCAGCAGCTTAGGAACTAGCGGGAGGGTATTATTCTTC. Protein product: CASSLGTSGRVLFF.

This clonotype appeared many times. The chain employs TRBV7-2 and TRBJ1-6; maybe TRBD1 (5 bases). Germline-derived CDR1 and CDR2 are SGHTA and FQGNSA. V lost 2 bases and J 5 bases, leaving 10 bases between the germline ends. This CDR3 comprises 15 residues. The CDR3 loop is CASSLLGRDNSPLHF. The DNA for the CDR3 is TGTGCCAGCAGCTTATTGGGACGGGATAATTCACCCCTCCACTTT.

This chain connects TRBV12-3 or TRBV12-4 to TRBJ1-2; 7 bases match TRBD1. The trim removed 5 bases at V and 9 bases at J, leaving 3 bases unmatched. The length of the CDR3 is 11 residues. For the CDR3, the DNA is TGTGCCAGCAGTCGACAGGGTCGCTACACCTTC. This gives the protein CASSRQGRYTF.

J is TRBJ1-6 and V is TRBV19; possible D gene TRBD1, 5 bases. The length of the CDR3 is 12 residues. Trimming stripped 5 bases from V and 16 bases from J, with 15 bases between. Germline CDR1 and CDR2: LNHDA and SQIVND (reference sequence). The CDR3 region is CASSPPDTTLHF. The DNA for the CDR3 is TGTGCCAGTAGTCCACCGGACACTACACTCCACTTT.